The clone carrying this T cell receptor beta chain showed up just a few times. Antigen unknown. Each TCR beta library was made by quantitative 5'-RACE that incorporated molecular barcodes. MiXCR, applied by TCRdb to the 5' RACE reads, yields one record per CDR3 protein. The profile shows roughly 440,000 distinct CDR3 sequences, 15% to 20% of them singletons. Trimming left V 4 bases short and J 2 bases short, with 9 bases between. This CDR3 is 15 amino acids long. Germline lookup yields CDR1 SGHTA and CDR2 FQGNSA. This sample stems from a study of CD8 T cells in ankylosing spondylitis. Whole-study results and caveats: Disease-linked clones were found to be CD8+ and relatively rare in peripheral blood. Earlier authors reported some of these motif variants in reactive arthritis synovial fluid and blood. Matched ankylosing spondylitis synovial fluid reportedly showed significant enrichment of disease-linked clones. Ankylosing spondylitis blood appeared to carry a characteristic TCR beta motif of 7 or 8 highly homologous variants.

The sequence was collected from a male donor with ankylosing spondylitis. Sequencing used blood, either unsorted or a sorted T cell fraction (not recorded which). The chain uses TRBV7-2 and TRBJ2-6; no clear D gene. Here the CDR3 reads CASSSKSAGANVLTF. CDR3 nucleotide sequence: TGTGCCAGCAGCTCTAAGTCGGCTGGGGCCAACGTCCTGACTTTC.